This TCR beta chain was sequenced for a study of blood T cell repertoires in COVID-19. Data came from immunoSEQ multiplex PCR; TCRdb stores just in-frame clones and leaves some out. The sample lists 150,000 or so clones; around 82% were seen once. V was pared by 7 bases and J by 2 bases, with 5 bases between. Germline V gives CDR1 MDHEN, CDR2 SYDVKM. CDR3 length: 11 residues. The chain uses TRBV28 and TRBJ1-2; D remains ambiguous. This receptor was taken from a man younger than 35 with active or convalescent COVID-19. Sequenced material: peripheral blood. The CDR3, as DNA: TGTGCCAGCACAAAAAACTATGGCTACACCTTC. Its translation is CASTKNYGYTF.